Shown below are 25 T cell receptor beta chains from a single sample sequenced in a study of T-cell reconstitution after alpha-beta-depleted transplantation in children (dated by TCRdb to 2015 to 2016). Explained via the paper, the treatment or condition label denotes: allogeneic hematopoietic cell transplantation with graft depleted of TCRalphabeta T cells and CD19 B cells. Preparation of the library involved PCR. The data were produced on an Illumina HiSeq 2500. To normalize quantification of the TCRbeta repertoire, the TCR libraries were built with molecular barcoding that relied on unique molecular identifiers. TCRdb reworked the public reads: Q25 trimming with fastp, MiXCR clone assembly, productive beta chains retained. Records with the same CDR3 protein are collapsed into one entry carrying the most frequent genes and DNA. This sample gives some 830,000 distinct CDR3 sequences in total; roughly 15% of them show up just once. Roughly 5% of the sample belongs to the ten largest clones.

The sample here was PBMCs, mostly from graft donor cells, taken 360 days after TCRalphabeta/CD19-depleted stem cell transplant. These receptors originate from a male patient aged 10 to 17 who had a stem cell transplant for acute lymphoblastic leukemia, so the T cells may come from the graft donor.

This clonotype appeared a few times. The chain couples TRBV12-3 or TRBV12-4 to TRBJ1-1; a weak D match, TRBD1 (5 bases). V dropped 8 bases and J dropped 12 bases, with 28 bases sitting between them. The CDR3 spans 15 residues. CDR3 sequence (DNA): TGTGCCAGCCCTTTTACCCAGGGAGGTTCAGTGGTATCTTTCTTT. Residues: CASPFTQGGSVVSFF.

This clonotype was seen only a few times. The chain combines TRBV24-1 with TRBJ1-5, with D unclear. The length of the CDR3 is 13 residues. Germline assignment: CDR1 KGHDR and CDR2 SFDVKD. Trimming shortened V by 6 bases and J by 7 bases, and 12 bases separated the two germline ends. CDR3 nucleotide sequence: TGTGCCACCAGTTATGGCGGGGAACAGCCCCAGCATTTT. Protein: CATSYGGEQPQHF.

This clonotype was recorded a few times. The chain is built from TRBV4-1 and TRBJ2-1; possibly TRBD1 or TRBD2 for D (5 bases each). Germline CDR1 reads MGHRA; CDR2 reads YSYEKL. The CDR3 runs 16 residues. With 1 base removed from V and 0 bases from J, the gap between germline ends came to 10 bases. The CDR3 DNA sequence: TGCGCCAGCAGCCAAGCCGGGACCCCCTCCTACAATGAGCAGTTCTTC. Its protein product is CASSQAGTPSYNEQFF.

The rearrangement joins TRBV2 to TRBJ2-7, with D tentatively TRBD2 (5 bases). The CDR3 extends over 11 amino acids. V lost 6 bases and J 12 bases, leaving 15 bases between the germline ends. Germline lookup yields CDR1 SNHLY and CDR2 FYNNEI. The CDR3: CASSLSRGSYF. Written as DNA, the CDR3 is TGTGCCAGCAGCCTCTCTCGGGGATCGTACTTC.

This clonotype was counted between two and nine times. The chain couples TRBV24-1 to TRBJ2-2, with TRBD2 matching 13 bases. V trimming: 4 bases; J trimming: 7 bases; junction bases outside the gene matches: 5. Germline-derived CDR1 and CDR2 are KGHDR and SFDVKD. The CDR3 totals 16 residues. CDR3 sequence (DNA): TGTGCCACCAGTGAAAGGACTAGCGGGAGATACGGGGAGCTGTTTTTT. Protein sequence: CATSERTSGRYGELFF.

The genes are TRBV12-3 or TRBV12-4 and TRBJ2-4; the match to TRBD2 covers 12 bases. The ends lost 10 bases at V and 2 bases at J; junction bases unmatched: 15. The CDR3 totals 18 residues. CDR3 sequence: CAICLGTSGLSTKNIQYF. The DNA for the CDR3 is TGTGCCATCTGTTTGGGGACTAGCGGGCTGTCTACCAAAAACATTCAGTACTTC.

This clonotype was found many times. The chain recombines TRBV5-1 with TRBJ2-7; 10 bases are shared with TRBD2. V trimming: 0 bases; J trimming: 3 bases; junction bases outside the gene matches: 9. The CDR3 is 17 amino acids. Germline V lookup: CDR1 SGHRS, CDR2 YFSETQ. The CDR3 DNA follows: TGCGCCAGCAGCTTGGCCCCTCTAGCGGGAGACCGCTACGAGCAGTACTTC. Its protein is CASSLAPLAGDRYEQYF.

This chain uses TRBV5-5 with TRBJ1-4, with TRBD1 matching over 7 bases. CDR1 SGHKS and CDR2 YYEKEE come from the germline V gene (reference sequence). V was pared by 0 bases and J by 7 bases, with 9 bases of the junction left unmatched. The CDR3 totals 16 residues. The CDR3 protein is CASSLAPQGGGEKLFF. The CDR3 bases are TGTGCCAGCAGCTTGGCCCCCCAGGGGGGCGGTGAAAAACTGTTTTTT.

This clonotype was recorded many times. The chain employs TRBV6-1 and TRBJ2-1, with TRBD2 matching 11 bases. The CDR3 has 15 amino acids. V gave up 6 bases and J gave up 4 bases; unmatched junction bases: 5. The germline gives CDR1 MNHNS, CDR2 SASEGT. The CDR3 nucleotides read TGTGCCAGCAGAGATGGACTAGCGGGTTACAATGAGCAGTTCTTC. Amino acids: CASRDGLAGYNEQFF.

This clonotype came up a few times. The rearrangement links TRBV19 to TRBJ2-3; D is uncertain. Germline-derived CDR1 and CDR2 are LNHDA and SQIVND (reference sequence). V gave up 7 bases and J gave up 4 bases, with 15 bases separating them. The CDR3 spans 14 residues. CDR3 DNA sequence: TGTGCCAGTAACTTGAGGATCCAGCCAGATACGCAGTATTTT. As protein: CASNLRIQPDTQYF.

V gene TRBV29-1 combines with J gene TRBJ1-1; no reliable D call. The CDR3 runs 15 residues. Germline-derived CDR1 and CDR2 are SQVTM and ANQGSEA. The V end lost 0 bases, the J end lost 11 bases, and 22 bases lay between the germline ends. The CDR3 DNA sequence: TGCAGCGTTGAAGATCGGGCCAGCCTGTACACTGGGGCTTTCTTT. This translates into CSVEDRASLYTGAFF.

V is TRBV29-1 and J is TRBJ2-1; D is perhaps TRBD1 (7 bases). V lost 5 bases to trimming and J lost 0 bases, with 14 bases between them. There are 15 residues in the CDR3. In germline, CDR1 is SQVTM, CDR2 ANQGSEA. The CDR3 region has the DNA TGCAGCGTTCCCCTCCAGGGGGGCTCCTACAATGAGCAGTTCTTC. It encodes CSVPLQGGSYNEQFF.

This clonotype appeared a few times. V and J are TRBV5-1 and TRBJ2-5; TRBD2 matches 9 bases. V lost 3 bases and J lost 3; bases outside the gene matches: 15. The CDR3 has 18 amino acids. The germline V gene encodes CDR1 SGHRS and CDR2 YFSETQ. The CDR3 region has the DNA TGCGCCAGCAGCTCAGGACGCATCGCGGGAGGGGGGGAAGAGACCCAGTACTTC. Its translation is CASSSGRIAGGGEETQYF.

This clonotype was seen at least ten times. V gene TRBV10-3 combines with J gene TRBJ2-7, with 10 bases aligning to TRBD2. Losses at the gene ends were 9 bases for V and 4 bases for J; bases not matched to a gene: 6. The CDR3 has 13 residues. CDR1 and CDR2 from the germline V gene are ENHRY and SYGVKD. The CDR3 DNA is TGTGCCATGGCTGGACTAGCGGAGTACGAGCAGTACTTC. Protein product: CAMAGLAEYEQYF.

This clonotype was seen a handful of times. V usage is TRBV7-2 and J usage is TRBJ2-3; 7 bases align to TRBD2. With V trimmed by 1 base and J by 4 bases, 5 bases remained unmatched. The CDR3 sequence is 15 residues long. Germline-derived CDR1 and CDR2 are SGHTA and FQGNSA. The CDR3 is CASSLGLAAPDTQYF. Written as DNA, the CDR3 is TGTGCCAGCAGCTTAGGCCTAGCGGCCCCAGATACGCAGTATTTT.

This clonotype was seen many times. J is TRBJ2-1 and V is TRBV5-1; 7 nucleotides line up with TRBD1. Germline CDR1 SGHRS, CDR2 YFSETQ. V trimming: 4 bases; J trimming: 8 bases; junction bases outside the gene matches: 6. The CDR3 spans 13 residues. The CDR3 here is CASSPGQWDEQFF. CDR3 DNA sequence: TGCGCCAGCAGCCCGGGACAGTGGGATGAGCAGTTCTTC.

The rearrangement uses TRBV7-8 and TRBJ1-5; 7 bases map to TRBD1. Germline CDR1 reads SGHVS; CDR2 reads FQNEAQ. The V segment lost 0 bases and the J segment 2 bases; nucleotides outside the gene matches: 10. The CDR3 runs to 18 residues. The CDR3, as DNA: TGTGCCAGCAGCTTAGCGAGGGACGTCAGGGGGGGCAATCAGCCCCAGCATTTT. Encoded protein: CASSLARDVRGGNQPQHF.

This clonotype showed up many times. The chain uses TRBV7-9 and TRBJ2-1; 8 positions agree with TRBD2. The CDR3 sequence is 15 residues long. V was pared by 4 bases and J by 4 bases, with 6 bases of the junction left unmatched. In germline, CDR1 is SEHNR, CDR2 FQNEAQ (reference sequence). CDR3 loop: CASSSSGRGYNEQFF. In nucleotides, the CDR3 is TGTGCCAGCAGCTCAAGCGGGAGAGGGTACAATGAGCAGTTCTTC.

This clonotype has only a few counts. The chain employs TRBV9 and TRBJ2-7; 9 bases agree with TRBD1. V was pared by 4 bases and J by 5 bases, with 7 bases of the junction left unmatched. The length of the CDR3 is 14 residues. Germline V CDR1 and CDR2: SGDLS, YYNGEE. CDR3 DNA sequence: TGTGCCAGCAGCAACCGGGACAGGGCCCACGAGCAGTACTTC. Protein product: CASSNRDRAHEQYF.

V gene TRBV10-3 combines with J gene TRBJ2-1, with D possibly being TRBD1 (6 bases). Trimming took 0 bases from V and 4 from J, leaving 19 bases between them. In germline, CDR1 is ENHRY, CDR2 SYGVKD. This CDR3 contains 18 residues. The CDR3 DNA reads TGTGCCATCAGTGAGTCCGCCTCGGCAGGGGCCGGATACAATGAGCAGTTCTTC. It translates to CAISESASAGAGYNEQFF.

The chain carries TRBV3-1 and TRBJ2-5; TRBD2 might be the D (5 bases). Trimming took 4 bases from V and 5 from J, leaving 23 bases between them. The germline gives CDR1 LGHDT, CDR2 YNNKEL (reference sequence). The CDR3 sequence is 17 residues long. CDR3: CASSPGLARIGRETQYF. CDR3 DNA sequence: TGTGCCAGCAGCCCGGGTCTAGCTAGGATCGGTAGGGAGACCCAGTACTTC.

This clonotype came up many times. This rearrangement joins TRBV5-1 to TRBJ2-7; D might be TRBD2 (5 bases). V lost 2 bases and J 4 bases, leaving 13 bases between the germline ends. The CDR3 loop spans 14 amino acids. From germline, CDR1 is SGHRS and CDR2 YFSETQ. CDR3 loop: CASSFRGSVYEQYF. In DNA, the CDR3 is TGCGCCAGCAGCTTTCGGGGAAGTGTTTACGAGCAGTACTTC. Full variable domain (remainder filled in from reference TRBV5-1 and TRBJ2-7): KAGVTQTPRYLIKTRGQQVTLSCSPISGHRSVSWYQQTPGQGLQFLFEYFSETQRNKGNFPGRFSGRQFSNSRSEMNVSTLELGDSALYLCASSFRGSVYEQYFGPGTRLTVT.

The chain links TRBV15 to TRBJ2-3, with TRBD1 identical over 9 bases. J lost 4 bases, V lost 1 base, and 6 bases had no gene match. Per the germline V gene, CDR1 is LNHNV and CDR2 is YYDKDF (reference sequence). CDR3 size: 16 residues. The CDR3 region has the DNA TGTGCCACCAGCAGAGTATCAGGGACAGGGTCAGATACGCAGTATTTT. This encodes CATSRVSGTGSDTQYF.

This chain connects TRBV28 to TRBJ2-4; a possible D gene is TRBD1 (6 bases). Looked up from germline, CDR1 is MDHEN and CDR2 is SYDVKM. V was cut by 3 bases and J by 1 base, with 19 bases left in between. This CDR3 spans 18 amino acids. As DNA, the CDR3 is TGTGCCAGCAGTTTCTCGCCGCCCCACACAGGGGCCAAAAACATTCAGTACTTC. Its translation is CASSFSPPHTGAKNIQYF.

The chain recombines TRBV5-5 with TRBJ2-3; TRBD2 matches 10 bases. The CDR3 length is 15 residues. Germline values: CDR1 SGHKS, CDR2 YYEKEE (reference sequence). After removal of 2 bases from V and 5 bases from J, the junction contained 5 bases not matched to a gene. The CDR3 coding sequence is TGTGCCAGCAGCTTTGGAGCGGGAGGGGGAGATACGCAGTATTTT. Amino acids: CASSFGAGGGDTQYF.